What follows are 29 T cell receptor beta chains derived from one specimen sequenced in a study of cytomegalovirus exposure and HLA in healthy donors. 60 Vbeta and 13 Jbeta primers were used in PCR. Measured with immunoSEQ multiplex PCR; TCRdb has only the in-frame clones, and not every one. Seen here are around 100,000 clones, 60% to 85% observed once, and the top ten hold roughly 5.6%. The sequencing sample was made of PBMCs. The source is a female donor in good health and CMV-seropositive.

The chain couples TRBV29-1 to TRBJ1-2; no clear D. The CDR3 length is 14 residues. Germline CDR1 reads SQVTM; CDR2 reads ANQGSEA. Trimming took 2 bases from V and 0 from J, leaving 10 bases between them. CDR3: CSVEWAGPNYGYTF. The CDR3 DNA is TGCAGCGTTGAATGGGCAGGCCCTAACTATGGCTACACCTTC. The full variable domain, completed using reference TRBV29-1 and TRBJ1-2, is SAVISQKPSRDICQRGTSLTIQCQVDSQVTMMFWYRQQPGQSLTLIATANQGSEATYESGFVIDKFPISRPNLTFSTLTVSNMSPEDSSIYLCSVEWAGPNYGYTFGSGTRLTVV.

Only one count was recorded for this clone. The chain is built from TRBV27 and TRBJ1-1, with D possibly being TRBD1 (5 bases). The CDR3 has 13 residues. V was shortened by 3 bases and J by 2 bases, with 7 bases between the two germline ends. Germline V gives CDR1 MNHEY, CDR2 SMNVEV (reference sequence). The CDR3 loop reads CASSLGLNTEAFF. CDR3 nucleotide sequence: TGTGCCAGCAGTTTGGGGCTTAACACTGAAGCTTTCTTT.

The V and J genes are TRBV5-1 and TRBJ2-1; 7 bases map to TRBD2. With 0 bases clipped from V and 2 bases from J, the junction kept 2 bases outside the gene matches. The CDR3 sequence is 15 residues long. Germline V CDR1 and CDR2: SGHRS, YFSETQ. CDR3 loop: CASSLAGGTYNEQFF. DNA for the CDR3: TGCGCCAGCAGCTTGGCCGGGGGGACCTACAATGAGCAGTTCTTC. The complete variable domain, with remaining parts taken from reference TRBV5-1 and TRBJ2-1, reads KAGVTQTPRYLIKTRGQQVTLSCSPISGHRSVSWYQQTPGQGLQFLFEYFSETQRNKGNFPGRFSGRQFSNSRSEMNVSTLELGDSALYLCASSLAGGTYNEQFFGPGTRLTVL.

This chain uses TRBV5-1 with TRBJ1-3; no definite D call. Trimming shortened V by 1 base and J by 8 bases, and 13 bases separated the two germline ends. Germline loops: CDR1 SGHRS, CDR2 YFSETQ. This CDR3 region has 14 residues. CDR3 coding DNA: TGCGCCAGCAGCTTGTCGAGCCCTCGAGACACCATATATTTT. Translation gives CASSLSSPRDTIYF. The whole variable domain, remainder taken from reference TRBV5-1 and TRBJ1-3, is KAGVTQTPRYLIKTRGQQVTLSCSPISGHRSVSWYQQTPGQGLQFLFEYFSETQRNKGNFPGRFSGRQFSNSRSEMNVSTLELGDSALYLCASSLSSPRDTIYFGEGSWLTVV.

The gene calls are TRBV2 and TRBJ2-1; possibly TRBD1 for D (6 bases). The germline V gene encodes CDR1 SNHLY and CDR2 FYNNEI. Trimming cost V 6 bases and J 0 bases, with 18 bases left between them. The CDR3 loop spans 17 amino acids. The CDR3 is CASRKSGQLSSYNEQFF. The CDR3 nucleotides are TGTGCCAGCAGAAAAAGCGGACAGTTAAGCTCCTACAATGAGCAGTTCTTC.

V is TRBV30 and J is TRBJ1-3; 9 bases match TRBD1. The CDR3 extends over 13 amino acids. Trimming removed 3 bases from V and 7 bases from J; junction bases left unmatched: 4. Germline V gene lookup returns CDR1 GTSNPN and CDR2 SVGIG (reference sequence). This CDR3 reads CAWRQGAWNTIYF. Written as DNA, the CDR3 is TGTGCCTGGAGACAGGGGGCTTGGAACACCATATATTTT.

The chain links TRBV6-5 to TRBJ1-2; D is uncertain. Germline V gives CDR1 MNHEY, CDR2 SVGAGI. V lost 0 bases and J 5 bases, leaving 7 bases between the germline ends. This CDR3 has 13 residues. This CDR3 is CASSYSARYGYTF. The CDR3 coding sequence is TGTGCCAGCAGTTACTCGGCCCGATATGGCTACACCTTC.

This clone occurred once. The chain recombines TRBV27 with TRBJ2-7, with 8 bases aligning to TRBD2. This CDR3 comprises 16 residues. The germline gives CDR1 MNHEY, CDR2 SMNVEV (reference sequence). The V and J ends lost 3 bases and 5 bases, in that order; junction bases with no gene match: 12. CDR3 DNA sequence: TGTGCCAGCAGTTTTGAGTGGGCGGGGGGCGCGGACGAGCAGTACTTC. Translation gives CASSFEWAGGADEQYF.

The chain recombines TRBV19 with TRBJ1-4; 12 bases are shared with TRBD1. The CDR3 length is 16 residues. V lost 5 bases and J lost 7; bases outside the gene matches: 8. Germline assignment: CDR1 LNHDA and CDR2 SQIVND (reference sequence). CDR3 residues: CASSPGTGGFGEKLFF. CDR3 DNA sequence: TGTGCCAGTAGTCCCGGGACAGGGGGCTTCGGTGAAAAACTGTTTTTT.

The chain carries TRBV4-1 and TRBJ1-2; 7 nucleotides align to TRBD1. This CDR3 contains 17 residues. V dropped 6 bases and J dropped 4; count of bases not matched to a gene: 17. In germline, CDR1 is MGHRA, CDR2 YSYEKL. CDR3 protein: CASSPLNLIDRAYGYTF. DNA for the CDR3: TGCGCCAGCAGTCCGCTGAACCTAATCGACAGGGCCTATGGCTACACCTTC.

This clone has only a few counts. The J gene is TRBJ2-2, the V gene TRBV12-5, with 7 bases fitting TRBD2. The ends lost 10 bases at V and 2 bases at J; junction bases unmatched: 4. CDR3 size: 13 residues. Germline V CDR1 and CDR2: LGHNT, FRNRAP. CDR3 protein: CATGGGNTGELFF. Written as DNA, the CDR3 is TGTGCTACTGGGGGGGGTAACACCGGGGAGCTGTTTTTT.

The J gene is TRBJ2-3, the V gene TRBV15; D perhaps matches TRBD1 (5 bases). Germline assignment: CDR1 LNHNV and CDR2 YYDKDF (reference sequence). The V end was cut by 8 bases, the J end by 0 bases, with 12 bases between. CDR3 length equals 14 residues. CDR3 DNA: TGTGCCACCGCAGGGTTTACTAGCACAGATACGCAGTATTTT. Encoded protein: CATAGFTSTDTQYF.

The chain couples TRBV28 to TRBJ1-5; 8 bases line up with TRBD1. The CDR3 covers 16 residues. Germline assignment: CDR1 MDHEN and CDR2 SYDVKM. The ends lost 6 bases at V and 7 bases at J; junction bases unmatched: 14. The CDR3 is CASSGQGANPTQPQHF. CDR3 sequence (DNA): TGTGCCAGCAGCGGACAGGGTGCGAACCCTACCCAGCCCCAGCATTTT. The variable domain in full, with the rest retrieved from reference TRBV28 and TRBJ1-5, is DVKVTQSSRYLVKRTGEKVFLECVQDMDHENMFWYRQDPGLGLRLIYFSYDVKMKEKGDIPEGYSVSREKKERFSLILESASTNQTSMYLCASSGQGANPTQPQHFGDGTRLSIL.

The gene calls are TRBV5-4 and TRBJ2-7; D might be TRBD1 (6 bases). Between the trimmed V and J ends, which lost 2 bases and 3 bases, there was a span of 12 bases. The CDR3 loop spans 14 amino acids. Germline V gives CDR1 SGHNT, CDR2 YYREEE (reference sequence). In nucleotides, the CDR3 is TGTGCCAGCAGCTTTAAGGGGGATATCTACGAGCAGTACTTC. Translated, it gives CASSFKGDIYEQYF. Based on the CDR3 plus reference TRBV5-4 and TRBJ2-7, the full variable domain is ETGVTQSPTHLIKTRGQQVTLRCSSQSGHNTVSWYQQALGQGPQFIFQYYREEENGRGNFPPRFSGLQFPNYSSELNVNALELDDSALYLCASSFKGDIYEQYFGPGTRLTVT.

The CDR3 reads CASSSEPFYEQYF. CDR3 nucleotide sequence: TGCGCCAGCAGCTCTGAGCCCTTCTACGAGCAGTACTTC. The chain carries TRBV5-1 and TRBJ2-7; D gene uncertain. This CDR3 comprises 13 residues. Trimming took 3 bases from V and 3 from J, leaving 10 bases between them. Germline CDR1 reads SGHRS; CDR2 reads YFSETQ.

The CDR3 sequence: CASRDPAGEQYF. The CDR3 DNA is TGTGCCAGCAGGGACCCGGCGGGGGAGCAGTACTTC. The V call is TRBV2, the J call TRBJ2-7, with D possibly TRBD2 on 6 matching bases. Trimming stripped 6 bases from V and 7 bases from J, with 13 bases between. Germline V gene sequence: CDR1 SNHLY, CDR2 FYNNEI. CDR3 size: 12 residues. The full variable domain, completed using reference TRBV2 and TRBJ2-7, is EPEVTQTPSHQVTQMGQEVILRCVPISNHLYFYWYRQILGQKVEFLVSFYNNEISEKSEIFDDQFSVERPDGSNFTLKIRSTKLEDSAMYFCASRDPAGEQYFGPGTRLTVT.

In its sample, this clone was seen once. J is TRBJ1-1 and V is TRBV6-5, with 8 bases identical to TRBD1. This CDR3 contains 12 residues. CDR1 MNHEY and CDR2 SVGAGI come from the germline V gene. The trim removed 5 bases at V and 11 bases at J, leaving 7 bases unmatched. CDR3 loop: CASSEPQGAAFF. CDR3 nucleotides: TGTGCCAGCAGTGAACCCCAGGGGGCTGCTTTCTTT.

This chain connects TRBV5-4 to TRBJ2-7, with 14 bases lining up with TRBD2. The J segment lost 10 bases and the V segment lost 3 bases, leaving 6 bases of the junction unmatched. The germline gives CDR1 SGHNT, CDR2 YYREEE (reference sequence). This CDR3 is built from 14 residues. CDR3 amino acids: CASSSGLAGDLQYF. Here the CDR3 DNA reads TGTGCCAGCAGCTCGGGACTAGCGGGGGATTTACAGTACTTC.

V usage is TRBV7-3 and J usage is TRBJ1-1; 7 nucleotides align to TRBD1. Germline loops: CDR1 SGHTA, CDR2 FQGTGA. V was pared by 5 bases and J by 2 bases, with 8 bases of the junction left unmatched. The CDR3 loop spans 15 amino acids. CDR3 sequence: CASSPTTGHNTEAFF. CDR3 sequence (DNA): TGTGCCAGCAGCCCGACGACAGGGCACAACACTGAAGCTTTCTTT.

The V call is TRBV15, the J call TRBJ2-7; 10 positions match TRBD1. CDR3 length: 16 residues. The V and J ends lost 1 base and 7 bases, in that order; junction bases with no gene match: 10. From germline, CDR1 is LNHNV and CDR2 YYDKDF (reference sequence). The CDR3 loop reads CATSRGRDRGLGEQYF. The CDR3 nucleotides read TGTGCCACCAGCAGAGGACGGGACAGGGGCCTGGGGGAGCAGTACTTC.

The gene calls are TRBV10-3 and TRBJ2-7; 13 nucleotides line up with TRBD2. Trimming removed 4 bases from V and 7 bases from J; junction bases left unmatched: 10. This CDR3 region has 16 residues. CDR1 is ENHRY, CDR2 SYGVKD, per germline. For the CDR3, the DNA is TGTGCCATCAGTGCTATTGCCGGGACTAGCGGGACAGAGCAGTACTTC. This sequence encodes CAISAIAGTSGTEQYF.

V and J are TRBV7-8 and TRBJ2-7, with 7 bases aligning to TRBD1. Germline V gives CDR1 SGHVS, CDR2 FQNEAQ. The ends lost 9 bases at V and 3 bases at J; junction bases unmatched: 11. This CDR3 has 14 amino acids. The CDR3, as DNA: TGTGCCAGTAGAGGGACAGCGATAAACTACGAGCAGTACTTC. Translation gives CASRGTAINYEQYF.

A word on this clone: The germline gene is not matched at one end of the junction; a read error may be the cause. This chain connects TRBV7-7 to TRBJ2-3, with TRBD2 as a possible D gene (5 bases). The CDR3 loop spans 15 amino acids. The germline V gene has CDR1 SSHAT and CDR2 FNYEAQ (reference sequence). Here the CDR3 DNA reads TGTGCTAGCAGCCAAGGGTGGGGAGTCACAGATACGCAGTATTTT. Translating gives CASSQGWGVTDTQYF.

V is TRBV18 and J is TRBJ2-7, with 7 bases fitting TRBD2. This CDR3 comprises 13 residues. Trimming cost V 6 bases and J 0 bases; bases outside gene matches: 2. CDR1 is KGHSH and CDR2 is LQKENI in the germline V gene. In DNA form, the CDR3 reads TGTGCCAGCTCCAGCGGGATCTCCTACGAGCAGTACTTC. Translated: CASSSGISYEQYF.

The J gene is TRBJ2-7, the V gene TRBV7-2; 14 bases match TRBD2. CDR3 length: 16 amino acids. The V segment lost 1 base and the J segment 3 bases; nucleotides outside the gene matches: 2. Germline V CDR1 and CDR2: SGHTA, FQGNSA. The CDR3 nucleotides are TGTGCCAGCAGCTTAGGGACTAGCGGGAGGTTCTACGAGCAGTACTTC. It yields the protein CASSLGTSGRFYEQYF. The full variable domain, in which reference TRBV7-2 and TRBJ2-7 provide the parts outside the CDR3, is GAGVSQSPSNKVTEKGKDVELRCDPISGHTALYWYRQSLGQGLEFLIYFQGNSAPDKSGLPSDRFSAERTGGSVSTLTIQRTQQEDSAVYLCASSLGTSGRFYEQYFGPGTRLTVT.

The V and J genes are TRBV7-2 and TRBJ2-1; 9 bases agree with TRBD1. The CDR3 loop spans 15 amino acids. The V gene end was trimmed by 3 bases and the J gene end by 8 bases; junction bases not matched to a gene: 8. Germline values: CDR1 SGHTA, CDR2 FQGNSA. The chain's CDR3 is CASSLSPGQGYEQFF. The CDR3 coding sequence is TGTGCCAGCAGCTTGTCTCCGGGACAGGGATATGAGCAGTTCTTC.

The V call is TRBV5-1, the J call TRBJ1-1; the D gene is possibly TRBD1 (5 bases). This CDR3 spans 14 amino acids. The germline gives CDR1 SGHRS, CDR2 YFSETQ. Trimming cost V 1 base and J 1 base, with 8 bases left between them. The CDR3 here is CASSLSGSNTEAFF. The CDR3 DNA is TGCGCCAGCAGCTTGTCAGGGTCGAACACTGAAGCTTTCTTT.

In this sample, this clone turned up a few times. CDR3 sequence: CASSVGWAGANEQFF. CDR3 in DNA: TGTGCCAGCAGTGTTGGATGGGCAGGGGCGAATGAGCAGTTCTTC. The V and J genes are TRBV6-4 and TRBJ2-1, with D possibly TRBD1 on 6 matching bases. The CDR3 covers 15 residues. V was clipped by 4 bases and J by 7 bases, with 17 bases between them. In germline, CDR1 is MRHNA, CDR2 SNTAGT.

This clone was observed a few times. The chain couples TRBV2 to TRBJ1-4, with TRBD1 matching 8 bases. The CDR3 is made up of 14 amino acids. CDR1 and CDR2 (germline): SNHLY, FYNNEI. Germline trimming cut 5 bases from V and 6 bases from J; bases unmatched to any gene: 5. This CDR3 reads CASSRQGRDEKLFF. DNA of the CDR3: TGTGCCAGCAGTCGACAGGGGCGGGATGAAAAACTGTTTTTT.